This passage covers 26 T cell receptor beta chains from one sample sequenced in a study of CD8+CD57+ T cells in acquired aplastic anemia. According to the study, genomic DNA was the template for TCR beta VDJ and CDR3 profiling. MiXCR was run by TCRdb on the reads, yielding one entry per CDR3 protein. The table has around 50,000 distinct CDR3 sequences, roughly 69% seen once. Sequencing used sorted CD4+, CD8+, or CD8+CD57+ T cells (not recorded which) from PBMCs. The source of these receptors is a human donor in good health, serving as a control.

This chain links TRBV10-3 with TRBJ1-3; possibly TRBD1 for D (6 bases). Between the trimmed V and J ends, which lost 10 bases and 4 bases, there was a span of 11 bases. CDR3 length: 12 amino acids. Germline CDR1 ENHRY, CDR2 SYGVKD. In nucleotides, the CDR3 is TGTGCCAACACGACAGGCGGAAACACCATATATTTT. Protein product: CANTTGGNTIYF.

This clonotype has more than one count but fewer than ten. CDR3 amino acids: CAISRTGDTEAFF. The CDR3 DNA reads as TGTGCCATCAGTCGGACAGGGGACACTGAAGCTTTCTTT. The gene calls are TRBV10-3 and TRBJ1-1, with TRBD1 matching over 9 bases. Germline values: CDR1 ENHRY, CDR2 SYGVKD. The junction had 1 base not matched to a gene; V was cut back by 5 bases and J by 3 bases. CDR3 length equals 13 residues.

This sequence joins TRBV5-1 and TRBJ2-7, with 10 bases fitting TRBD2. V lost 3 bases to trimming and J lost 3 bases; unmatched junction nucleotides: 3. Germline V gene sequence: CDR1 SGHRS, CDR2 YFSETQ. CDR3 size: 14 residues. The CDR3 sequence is CASSSSGGNYEQYF. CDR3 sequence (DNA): TGCGCCAGCAGCTCTAGCGGGGGTAACTACGAGCAGTACTTC. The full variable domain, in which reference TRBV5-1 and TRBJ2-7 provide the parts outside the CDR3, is KAGVTQTPRYLIKTRGQQVTLSCSPISGHRSVSWYQQTPGQGLQFLFEYFSETQRNKGNFPGRFSGRQFSNSRSEMNVSTLELGDSALYLCASSSSGGNYEQYFGPGTRLTVT.

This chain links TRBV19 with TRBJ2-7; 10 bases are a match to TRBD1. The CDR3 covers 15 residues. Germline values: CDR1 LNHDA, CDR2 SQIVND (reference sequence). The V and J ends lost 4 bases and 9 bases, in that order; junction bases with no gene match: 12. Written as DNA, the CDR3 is TGTGCCAGTAGTAAAGGAAGACAGGGGGCGCTCGGGCAGTACTTC. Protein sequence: CASSKGRQGALGQYF.

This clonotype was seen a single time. The DNA of the CDR3 is TGTGCCAGCAGCCTTGCCTTAGAGGGGACTGAAGCTTTCTTT. Translated, it gives CASSLALEGTEAFF. The chain has TRBV3-1 and TRBJ1-1; D perhaps matches TRBD1 (5 bases). Germline V gene sequence: CDR1 LGHDT, CDR2 YNNKEL (reference sequence). The V gene lost 4 bases and the J gene lost 5 bases, with 14 bases spanning the gap. The CDR3 is made up of 14 amino acids.

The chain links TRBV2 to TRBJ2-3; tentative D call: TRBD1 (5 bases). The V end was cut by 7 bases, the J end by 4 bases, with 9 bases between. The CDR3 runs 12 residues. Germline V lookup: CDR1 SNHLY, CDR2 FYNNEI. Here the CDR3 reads CASTQDADTQYF. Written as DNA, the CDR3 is TGTGCCAGCACACAGGATGCAGATACGCAGTATTTT.

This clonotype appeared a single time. The CDR3 spells CSAWVSGTGTNEQFF. For the CDR3, the DNA is TGCAGTGCGTGGGTATCCGGGACAGGGACGAATGAGCAGTTCTTC. The rearrangement uses TRBV20-1 and TRBJ2-1, with 9 bases aligning to TRBD1. Germline CDR1 and CDR2: DFQATT and SNEGSKA (reference sequence). V lost 6 bases, J lost 7 bases, and 13 bases stayed unmatched. This CDR3 comprises 15 residues.

CDR3 in DNA: TGTGCCAGTACTGACAGGGGTGGATGGGGCGACACTGAAGCTTTCTTT. Amino acids: CASTDRGGWGDTEAFF. V is TRBV10-3 and J is TRBJ1-1, with 8 bases matching TRBD1. Germline-derived CDR1 and CDR2 are ENHRY and SYGVKD. The CDR3 extends over 16 amino acids. The junction had 16 bases not matched to a gene; V was cut back by 10 bases and J by 3 bases.

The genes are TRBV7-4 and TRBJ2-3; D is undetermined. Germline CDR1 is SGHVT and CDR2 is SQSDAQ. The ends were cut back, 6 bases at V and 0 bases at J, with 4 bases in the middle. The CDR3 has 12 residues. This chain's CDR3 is CASSRSTDTQYF. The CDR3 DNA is TGTGCCAGCAGTCGGAGCACAGATACGCAGTATTTT. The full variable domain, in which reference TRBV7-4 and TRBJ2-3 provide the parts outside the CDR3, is GAGVSQSPRYKVAKRGRDVALRCDSISGHVTLYWYRQTLGQGSEVLTYSQSDAQRDKSGRPSGRFSAERPERSVSTLKIQRTEQGDSAVYLCASSRSTDTQYFGPGTRLTVL.

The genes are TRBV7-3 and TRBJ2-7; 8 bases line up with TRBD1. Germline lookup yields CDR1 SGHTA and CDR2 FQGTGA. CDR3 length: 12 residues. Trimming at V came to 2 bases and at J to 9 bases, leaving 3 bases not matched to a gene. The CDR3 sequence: CASSLAGTGQYF. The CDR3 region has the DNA TGTGCCAGCAGCTTAGCCGGGACAGGGCAGTACTTC.

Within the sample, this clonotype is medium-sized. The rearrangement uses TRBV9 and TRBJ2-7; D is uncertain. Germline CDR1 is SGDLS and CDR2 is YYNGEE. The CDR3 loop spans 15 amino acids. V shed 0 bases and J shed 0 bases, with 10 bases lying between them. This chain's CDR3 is CASSVGIGDSYEQYF. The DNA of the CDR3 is TGTGCCAGCAGCGTAGGGATCGGCGACTCCTACGAGCAGTACTTC.

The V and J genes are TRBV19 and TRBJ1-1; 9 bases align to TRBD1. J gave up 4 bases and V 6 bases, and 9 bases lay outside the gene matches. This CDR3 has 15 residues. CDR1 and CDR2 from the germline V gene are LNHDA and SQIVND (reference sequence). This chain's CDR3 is CASSPQTGGRTEAFF. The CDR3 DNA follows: TGTGCCAGTAGCCCACAGACAGGGGGTCGCACTGAAGCTTTCTTT. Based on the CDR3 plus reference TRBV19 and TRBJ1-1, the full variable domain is DGGITQSPKYLFRKEGQNVTLSCEQNLNHDAMYWYRQDPGQGLRLIYYSQIVNDFQKGDIAEGYSVSREKKESFPLTVTSAQKNPTAFYLCASSPQTGGRTEAFFGQGTRLTVV.

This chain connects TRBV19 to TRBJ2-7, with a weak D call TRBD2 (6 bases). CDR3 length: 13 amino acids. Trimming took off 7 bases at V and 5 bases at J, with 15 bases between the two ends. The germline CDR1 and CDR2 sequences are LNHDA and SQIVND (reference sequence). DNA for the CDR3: TGTGCCAGTAACAATGGGGCTAGCGACGAGCAGTACTTC. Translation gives CASNNGASDEQYF.

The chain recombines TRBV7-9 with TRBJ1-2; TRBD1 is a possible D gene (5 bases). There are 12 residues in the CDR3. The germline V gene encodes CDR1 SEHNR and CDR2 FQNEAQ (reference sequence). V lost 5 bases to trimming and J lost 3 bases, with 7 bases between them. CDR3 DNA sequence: TGTGCCAGCAGCCTGACAGACTATGGCTACACCTTC. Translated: CASSLTDYGYTF.

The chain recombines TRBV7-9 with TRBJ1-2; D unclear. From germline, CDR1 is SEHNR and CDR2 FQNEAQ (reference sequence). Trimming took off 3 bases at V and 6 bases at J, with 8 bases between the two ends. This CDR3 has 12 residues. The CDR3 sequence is CASSFPGNGYTF. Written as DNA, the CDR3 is TGTGCCAGCAGCTTCCCGGGAAATGGCTACACCTTC.

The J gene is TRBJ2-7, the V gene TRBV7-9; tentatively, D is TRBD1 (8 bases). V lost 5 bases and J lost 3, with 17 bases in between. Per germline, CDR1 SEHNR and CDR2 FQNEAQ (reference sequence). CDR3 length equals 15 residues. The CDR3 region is CASSQAGTGIYEQYF. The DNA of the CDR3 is TGTGCCAGCAGCCAAGCGGGGACAGGCATCTACGAGCAGTACTTC.

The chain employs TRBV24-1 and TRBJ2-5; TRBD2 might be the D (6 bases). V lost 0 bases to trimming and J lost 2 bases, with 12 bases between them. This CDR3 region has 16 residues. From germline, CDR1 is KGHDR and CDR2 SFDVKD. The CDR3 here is CATSDLTGTAQETQYF. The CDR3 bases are TGTGCCACCAGTGATTTGACTGGGACTGCACAAGAGACCCAGTACTTC.

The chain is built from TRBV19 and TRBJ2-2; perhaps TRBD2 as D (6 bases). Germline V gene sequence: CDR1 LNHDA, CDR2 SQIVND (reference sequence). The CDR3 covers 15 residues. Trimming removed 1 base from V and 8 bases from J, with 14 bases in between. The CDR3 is CASSIVRQGGGELFF. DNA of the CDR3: TGTGCCAGTAGTATAGTTCGGCAGGGAGGAGGGGAGCTGTTTTTT.

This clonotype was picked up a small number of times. DNA of the CDR3: TGTGCCAGCAGCTTAGGGCAGGGGGATTACGAGCAGTACTTC. Its translation: CASSLGQGDYEQYF. V usage is TRBV7-2 and J usage is TRBJ2-7; 7 bases agree with TRBD1. This CDR3 region has 14 residues. V lost 1 base to trimming and J lost 4 bases; unmatched junction nucleotides: 4. Germline V CDR1 and CDR2: SGHTA, FQGNSA.

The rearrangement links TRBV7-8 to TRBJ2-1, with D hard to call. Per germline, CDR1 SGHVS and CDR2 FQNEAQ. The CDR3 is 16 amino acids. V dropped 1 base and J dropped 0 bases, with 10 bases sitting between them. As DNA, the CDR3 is TGTGCCAGCAGCTTAGGCGTAGCCAGCTCCTACAATGAGCAGTTCTTC. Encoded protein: CASSLGVASSYNEQFF.

CDR3: CSARDTPFQTNSYGYTF. The DNA for the CDR3 is TGCAGTGCTAGAGATACCCCTTTCCAGACGAATAGCTATGGCTACACCTTC. This chain links TRBV20-1 with TRBJ1-2, with D unclear. V lost 0 bases, J lost 4 bases, and 21 bases lay in between. CDR3 length equals 17 residues. Germline V CDR1 and CDR2: DFQATT, SNEGSKA (reference sequence).

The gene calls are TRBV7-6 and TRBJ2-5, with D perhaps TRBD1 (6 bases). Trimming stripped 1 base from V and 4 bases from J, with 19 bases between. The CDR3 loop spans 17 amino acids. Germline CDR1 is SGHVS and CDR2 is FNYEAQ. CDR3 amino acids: CASSLVQAGASGETQYF. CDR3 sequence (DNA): TGTGCCAGCAGCTTAGTTCAGGCAGGGGCCTCCGGAGAGACCCAGTACTTC. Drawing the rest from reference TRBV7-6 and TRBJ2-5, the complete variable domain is GAGVSQSPRYKVTKRGQDVALRCDPISGHVSLYWYRQALGQGPEFLTYFNYEAQQDKSGLPNDRFSAERPEGSISTLTIQRTEQRDSAMYRCASSLVQAGASGETQYFGPGTRLLVL.

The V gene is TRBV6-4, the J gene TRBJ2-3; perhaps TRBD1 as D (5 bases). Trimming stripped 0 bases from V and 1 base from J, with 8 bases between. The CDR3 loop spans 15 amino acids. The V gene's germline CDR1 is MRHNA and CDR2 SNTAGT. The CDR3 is CASSDSGQGTDTQYF. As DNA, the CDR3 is TGTGCCAGCAGTGACTCGGGGCAGGGCACAGATACGCAGTATTTT.

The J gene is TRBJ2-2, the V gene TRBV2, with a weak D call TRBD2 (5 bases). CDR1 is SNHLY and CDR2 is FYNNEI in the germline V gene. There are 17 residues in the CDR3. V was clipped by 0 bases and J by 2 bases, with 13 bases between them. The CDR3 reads CASSEAGAYFNTGELFF. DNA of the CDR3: TGTGCCAGCAGTGAAGCGGGAGCATACTTTAACACCGGGGAGCTGTTTTTT. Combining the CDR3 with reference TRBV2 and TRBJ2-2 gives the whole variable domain EPEVTQTPSHQVTQMGQEVILRCVPISNHLYFYWYRQILGQKVEFLVSFYNNEISEKSEIFDDQFSVERPDGSNFTLKIRSTKLEDSAMYFCASSEAGAYFNTGELFFGEGSRLTVL.

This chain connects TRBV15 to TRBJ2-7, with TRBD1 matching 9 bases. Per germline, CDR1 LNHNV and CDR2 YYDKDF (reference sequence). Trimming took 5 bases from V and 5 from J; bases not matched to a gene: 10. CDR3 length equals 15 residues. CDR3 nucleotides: TGTGCCACCAGCCGAACGACAGGGGGGTATAACGAGCAGTACTTC. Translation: CATSRTTGGYNEQYF.

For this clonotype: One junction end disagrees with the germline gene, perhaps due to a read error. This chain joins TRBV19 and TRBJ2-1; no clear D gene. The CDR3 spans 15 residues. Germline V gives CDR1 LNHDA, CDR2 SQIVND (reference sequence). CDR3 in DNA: TGTGCCAGTAGTATATTCCAGGCCTACTACGATGAGCAGTTCTTC. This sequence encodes CASSIFQAYYDEQFF.